This T cell receptor (beta chain) is from a study of blood T cell repertoires in COVID-19. Study-wide context: Collection of acute and convalescent COVID-19 samples took place in the United States, Italy and Spain.

TCRdb's table, derived via immunoSEQ multiplex PCR, lists solely in-frame clones and lacks some. This sample carries hundreds of thousands of clones, about nine tenths of them seen once, and the ten largest clones take 6% to 8.5%. The V segment lost 1 base and the J segment 1 base; nucleotides outside the gene matches: 2. The CDR3 is 15 residues long. Germline V lookup: CDR1 SGHTA, CDR2 FQGNSA. The TCR was taken from a woman aged 65 to 85 with COVID-19, enrolled during active disease. Sequencing was done on a sample of peripheral blood. The chain is built from TRBV7-2 and TRBJ1-1; 8 bases align to TRBD1. CDR3 DNA: TGTGCCAGCAGCTTAGTGGGACAGGCGAACACTGAAGCTTTCTTT. Encoded protein: CASSLVGQANTEAFF.